The rows below give T cell receptor beta chains drawn from one sample of a study of blood T cell repertoires in COVID-19. Assay used: immunoSEQ multiplex PCR; TCRdb lists only in-frame clones, some missing. The sample holds about 98,000 clones; approximately 89% are singletons and the top ten take around a tenth. The sequencing input was peripheral blood. These receptors were collected from a man aged 50-59 years with acute or convalescent COVID-19. CDR3s leave out the opening cysteine and the closing phenylalanine or tryptophan. D genes are given only for firm matches. The size of a clone is reported for some rows only, either as once, few or many, or as a class for expanded clones.

J gene: TRBJ1-1; V gene: TRBV3-1/TRBV3-2; D gene: TRBD1; clone size: -; CDR3 protein: ASSHNGQGGTEAF
J gene: TRBJ2-7; V gene: TRBV18; D gene: TRBD2; clone size: -; CDR3 protein: ASSRAGVAYEQY
J gene: TRBJ2-5; V gene: TRBV2; D gene: TRBD2; clone size: few; CDR3 protein: ASTRTSGQETQY
J gene: TRBJ1-1; V gene: TRBV12-3/TRBV12-4; D gene: -; clone size: -; CDR3 protein: ASSFGGNTEAF
J gene: TRBJ2-3; V gene: TRBV27; D gene: -; clone size: -; CDR3 protein: ASRNRAVDTQY
J gene: TRBJ1-3; V gene: TRBV5-6; D gene: -; clone size: -; CDR3 protein: ASSLVRSSGNTIY
J gene: TRBJ2-5; V gene: TRBV27; D gene: -; clone size: -; CDR3 protein: ATMSGETQY
J gene: TRBJ2-7; V gene: TRBV2; D gene: -; clone size: -; CDR3 protein: ASFQDSSYEQY
J gene: TRBJ2-4; V gene: TRBV11-2; D gene: TRBD2; clone size: -; CDR3 protein: ASSRIPGLAVAKNIQY
J gene: TRBJ1-2; V gene: TRBV10-3; D gene: -; clone size: -; CDR3 protein: AISEERDYGYT
J gene: TRBJ2-1; V gene: TRBV18; D gene: -; clone size: -; CDR3 protein: ASSPDIRGEQF
J gene: TRBJ1-2; V gene: TRBV3-1/TRBV3-2; D gene: TRBD1; clone size: -; CDR3 protein: ASSQRTGDGYT
J gene: TRBJ2-2; V gene: TRBV2; D gene: -; clone size: once; CDR3 protein: ASSDSLAANTGELF
J gene: TRBJ1-3; V gene: TRBV2; D gene: TRBD1; clone size: -; CDR3 protein: ASSARTGGNTIY
J gene: TRBJ2-5; V gene: TRBV19; D gene: -; clone size: few; CDR3 protein: ASSIDLQETQY
J gene: TRBJ1-1; V gene: TRBV30; D gene: -; clone size: -; CDR3 protein: AWSRWQGNTEAF
J gene: TRBJ2-1; V gene: TRBV7-8; D gene: TRBD2; clone size: -; CDR3 protein: ASSLVVWAGGRLSSYNEQF
J gene: TRBJ2-1; V gene: TRBV5-6; D gene: TRBD2; clone size: -; CDR3 protein: ASSPGLAGGPRLDNEQF
J gene: TRBJ1-4; V gene: TRBV2; D gene: TRBD1; clone size: -; CDR3 protein: ASKTQGGNEKLF
J gene: TRBJ2-2; V gene: TRBV7-8; D gene: -; clone size: -; CDR3 protein: AGSTNTGELF
J gene: TRBJ1-2; V gene: TRBV27; D gene: TRBD1; clone size: -; CDR3 protein: ASSRQGTNYGYT
J gene: TRBJ2-1; V gene: TRBV7-3; D gene: -; clone size: -; CDR3 protein: ASSQWGDSYNEQF
J gene: TRBJ2-7; V gene: TRBV5-5; D gene: TRBD2; clone size: -; CDR3 protein: ASSLGVSGRAFEQY
J gene: TRBJ1-5; V gene: TRBV18; D gene: TRBD1; clone size: once; CDR3 protein: ASSPPGTGGPQPQH
J gene: TRBJ1-5; V gene: TRBV11-2; D gene: -; clone size: -; CDR3 protein: ASSNYARGSNQPQH
J gene: TRBJ1-3; V gene: TRBV12-3/TRBV12-4; D gene: -; clone size: -; CDR3 protein: ASSPPLDTIY
J gene: TRBJ2-5; V gene: TRBV2; D gene: -; clone size: -; CDR3 protein: ASTGQQAEETQY
J gene: TRBJ1-6; V gene: TRBV10-3; D gene: TRBD1; clone size: few; CDR3 protein: AISEPGQGNSPLH
J gene: TRBJ1-2; V gene: TRBV27; D gene: TRBD1; clone size: -; CDR3 protein: ASRRQGTYYGYT
J gene: TRBJ2-3; V gene: TRBV7-9; D gene: TRBD2; clone size: -; CDR3 protein: ASSLSLAASTDTQY
J gene: TRBJ2-5; V gene: TRBV10-3; D gene: TRBD1; clone size: -; CDR3 protein: AIQGQGEETQY
J gene: TRBJ2-1; V gene: TRBV2; D gene: TRBD2; clone size: -; CDR3 protein: ASKSASGGYNEQF
J gene: TRBJ2-2; V gene: TRBV6-1; D gene: -; clone size: -; CDR3 protein: ASSEREITGELF
J gene: TRBJ1-2; V gene: TRBV7-9; D gene: TRBD1; clone size: -; CDR3 protein: ASNVRGNYGYT
J gene: TRBJ2-1; V gene: TRBV29-1; D gene: -; clone size: -; CDR3 protein: SVRRVGGVNEQF
J gene: TRBJ2-1; V gene: TRBV27; D gene: TRBD2; clone size: -; CDR3 protein: ASSNGRGSYNEQF
J gene: TRBJ2-2; V gene: TRBV19; D gene: TRBD1; clone size: -; CDR3 protein: ASSTQIGTGRTGELF
J gene: TRBJ2-3; V gene: TRBV5-1; D gene: TRBD1; clone size: -; CDR3 protein: ASSLAVGDSTQY
J gene: TRBJ1-2; V gene: TRBV5-4; D gene: TRBD1; clone size: -; CDR3 protein: ASSPTIGRGSNYGYT
J gene: TRBJ1-5; V gene: TRBV2; D gene: TRBD1; clone size: -; CDR3 protein: ASSYPPGQRPSGGYSNQPQH
J gene: TRBJ1-1; V gene: TRBV5-4; D gene: -; clone size: -; CDR3 protein: ASSSQGSTEAF
J gene: TRBJ1-2; V gene: TRBV5-6; D gene: -; clone size: -; CDR3 protein: ASSLGEVNYGYT